Shown below are 27 T cell receptor beta chains from a single sample sequenced in a study of vaccination effects on CD4 cells after COVID-19. For these receptors, no antigen is known. Viral peptide pools were used in the ViraFEST assay to expand antigen-specific CD4+ T cells, and sequencing came afterward. CD4+ T cells were isolated after about eleven days of culture. Assay: immunoSEQ multiplex PCR; the TCRdb copy retains only in-frame clones and omits some. The sample yields 50,000 to 65,000 clones, roughly 80% seen once. This material consisted of CD4+ T cells from PBMCs cultured with HCoV-229E spike peptides, taken before COVID-19 vaccination. All receptors come from a human donor who received a COVID-19 vaccine.

This rearrangement joins TRBV5-4 to TRBJ2-6; 8 positions match TRBD1. The CDR3 loop spans 15 amino acids. CDR1 is SGHNT and CDR2 is YYREEE in the germline V gene (reference sequence). The V and J ends lost 4 bases and 1 base, in that order; junction bases with no gene match: 1. Written as DNA, the CDR3 is TGTGCCAGCAGCGGACAGGGATCTGGGGCCAACGTCCTGACTTTC. Amino acid sequence: CASSGQGSGANVLTF. The full variable domain, its missing parts supplied by reference TRBV5-4 and TRBJ2-6, is ETGVTQSPTHLIKTRGQQVTLRCSSQSGHNTVSWYQQALGQGPQFIFQYYREEENGRGNFPPRFSGLQFPNYSSELNVNALELDDSALYLCASSGQGSGANVLTFGAGSRLTVL.

The chain links TRBV20-1 to TRBJ1-2; D uncertain. CDR3 length equals 13 residues. Germline V gene sequence: CDR1 DFQATT, CDR2 SNEGSKA (reference sequence). V was pared by 3 bases and J by 4 bases, with 12 bases between. The CDR3 DNA reads TGCAGTGCTAGTGAGGTCCCAGGCTATGGCTACACCTTC. Translating gives CSASEVPGYGYTF.

J is TRBJ1-5 and V is TRBV16, with D possibly matching TRBD1 (5 bases). The length of the CDR3 is 16 residues. V lost 2 bases and J lost 0, with 11 bases in between. Germline V gives CDR1 KGHSY, CDR2 FQNENV. CDR3 nucleotides: TGTGCCAGCAGCCAACTTTGGGGGAATAGCAATCAGCCCCAGCATTTT. It translates to CASSQLWGNSNQPQHF.

The rearrangement joins TRBV7-3 to TRBJ2-7, with TRBD2 as a possible D gene (6 bases). V was trimmed by 5 bases and J by 6 bases, leaving 14 bases between them. Looked up from germline, CDR1 is SGHTA and CDR2 is FQGTGA. The CDR3 has 13 residues. The chain's CDR3 is CASSRDSSTEQYV. CDR3 nucleotide sequence: TGTGCCAGCAGCCGGGACTCCTCTACCGAGCAGTACGTC.

DNA of the CDR3: TGTGCCAGCAGTTTTTACTCTGGAAACACCATATATTTT. This translates into CASSFYSGNTIYF. The chain recombines TRBV12-3 or TRBV12-4 with TRBJ1-3; no reliable D call. CDR3 length equals 13 residues. Trimming took 3 bases from V and 0 from J, leaving 3 bases between them.

The chain is built from TRBV7-3 and TRBJ2-2; TRBD1 or TRBD2 may be the D gene (5 bases each). This CDR3 has 13 amino acids. V lost 5 bases and J lost 7, with 11 bases in between. The germline gives CDR1 SGHTA, CDR2 FQGTGA. The CDR3 nucleotides read TGTGCCAGCAGCCCCGGGACGGGCGGGGAGCTGTTTTTT. Translated: CASSPGTGGELFF.

This chain links TRBV10-2 with TRBJ2-3; D call uncertain. V was pared by 7 bases and J by 1 base, with 9 bases between. CDR3 length: 13 amino acids. Germline V gene lookup returns CDR1 WSHSY and CDR2 SAAADI. CDR3 protein: CASNNGGTDTQYF. CDR3 nucleotides: TGCGCCAGCAACAATGGGGGCACAGATACGCAGTATTTT.

The chain links TRBV27 to TRBJ2-3; 13 bases align to TRBD2. Germline V CDR1 and CDR2: MNHEY, SMNVEV (reference sequence). The J segment lost 7 bases and the V segment lost 6 bases, leaving 13 bases of the junction unmatched. CDR3 length: 17 amino acids. This CDR3 reads CASRIIRTSGGGHTQYF. The CDR3 region has the DNA TGTGCCAGCAGGATAATTCGAACTAGCGGGGGGGGTCATACGCAGTATTTT.

This rearrangement joins TRBV28 to TRBJ2-3, with D tentatively TRBD2 (7 bases). The V end was cut by 3 bases, the J end by 5 bases, with 12 bases between. This CDR3 has 14 amino acids. Germline values: CDR1 MDHEN, CDR2 SYDVKM. In nucleotides, the CDR3 is TGTGCCAGCAGTTTGGCGGGGGCGGGAGATACGCAGTATTTT. Its translation: CASSLAGAGDTQYF.

The chain carries TRBV10-1 and TRBJ1-4, with D maybe TRBD1 (5 bases). This CDR3 has 12 residues. Trimming removed 6 bases at V and 7 bases at J, with 9 bases between. Germline loops: CDR1 WNHNN, CDR2 SYGVQD (reference sequence). CDR3 sequence (DNA): TGCGCCAGCAGCGACCAGGGTGAAAAACTGTTTTTT. Translation: CASSDQGEKLFF.

The chain carries TRBV3-1 (or the pseudogene TRBV3-2) and TRBJ2-3; weak D call: TRBD2 (7 bases). Trimming took 1 base from V and 5 from J, leaving 13 bases between them. Germline loops: CDR1 LGHDT, CDR2 YNNKEL (reference sequence). The CDR3 runs 15 residues. The CDR3 DNA is TGTGCCAGCAGCCAAGTGGGGGGGCTTGGAGATACGCAGTATTTT. Its protein product is CASSQVGGLGDTQYF.

The chain couples TRBV7-3 to TRBJ2-1; D may be TRBD1 (6 bases). The germline V and J ends were trimmed by 5 bases and 2 bases, with 13 bases remaining between them. The CDR3 runs to 15 residues. CDR1 and CDR2 (germline): SGHTA, FQGTGA. The CDR3 loop reads CASSQGKGPYNEQFF. CDR3 bases: TGTGCCAGCAGCCAGGGGAAGGGACCCTACAATGAGCAGTTCTTC.

This clone was detected only once. This chain links TRBV7-2 with TRBJ1-2, with D perhaps TRBD1 (5 bases). Trimming removed 5 bases at V and 0 bases at J, with 22 bases between. The CDR3 extends over 18 amino acids. Germline V gene sequence: CDR1 SGHTA, CDR2 FQGNSA. The CDR3 bases are TGTGCCAGCAGCCTCCCCCTAAGCACCCGACAGTCTAACTATGGCTACACCTTC. Translated, it gives CASSLPLSTRQSNYGYTF.

This clone has just a few counts. The gene calls are TRBV10-2 and TRBJ1-1, with a tentative D call TRBD1 (5 bases). CDR3 length equals 14 residues. Germline V lookup: CDR1 WSHSY, CDR2 SAAADI. Trimming stripped 7 bases from V and 1 base from J, with 13 bases between. Here the CDR3 reads CASTEGRWNTEAFF. As DNA, the CDR3 is TGCGCCAGCACCGAGGGGCGGTGGAACACTGAAGCTTTCTTT.

The chain links TRBV30 to TRBJ2-5; the match to TRBD2 covers 10 bases. V lost 6 bases, J lost 0 bases, and 7 bases stayed unmatched. Germline V lookup: CDR1 GTSNPN, CDR2 SVGIG (reference sequence). This CDR3 is built from 15 residues. The CDR3: CACTRTSGYQETQYF. In DNA form, the CDR3 reads TGTGCCTGCACTCGGACTAGCGGATACCAAGAGACCCAGTACTTC.

The genes are TRBV19 and TRBJ2-6, with TRBD1 identical over 9 bases. CDR3 size: 18 residues. V gave up 3 bases and J gave up 2 bases; unmatched junction bases: 8. Germline assignment: CDR1 LNHDA and CDR2 SQIVND (reference sequence). The CDR3 nucleotides read TGTGCCAGTAGTATCAAGACAGGGGGATCGGCTGGGGCCAACGTCCTGACTTTC. It is translated as CASSIKTGGSAGANVLTF.

This clone was observed a single time. This chain connects TRBV5-1 to TRBJ1-3; TRBD1 agrees at 11 bases. The CDR3 has 17 residues. J lost 4 bases, V lost 0 bases, and 6 bases had no gene match. The V gene's germline CDR1 is SGHRS and CDR2 YFSETQ. The CDR3 sequence: CASSLAGTGGYGNTIYF. The CDR3 DNA sequence: TGCGCCAGCAGCTTGGCAGGGACAGGGGGTTACGGAAACACCATATATTTT.

The J gene is TRBJ2-3, the V gene TRBV5-1, with D perhaps TRBD2 (6 bases). Trimming cost V 3 bases and J 5 bases, with 10 bases left between them. This CDR3 contains 13 residues. Germline V lookup: CDR1 SGHRS, CDR2 YFSETQ. The CDR3 DNA sequence: TGCGCCAGCAGCTGGTCGGGGGTAGATACGCAGTATTTT. This gives the protein CASSWSGVDTQYF.

V and J are TRBV9 and TRBJ2-4; 10 bases are a match to TRBD1. The CDR3 totals 15 residues. The germline V gene has CDR1 SGDLS and CDR2 YYNGEE. Trimming removed 4 bases from V and 5 bases from J; junction bases left unmatched: 6. CDR3 residues: CASSPRQGAENIQYF. The DNA of the CDR3 is TGTGCCAGCAGCCCGAGACAGGGGGCGGAAAACATTCAGTACTTC.

The chain is built from TRBV5-4 and TRBJ2-1, with 10 bases matching TRBD2. Germline V gene sequence: CDR1 SGHNT, CDR2 YYREEE (reference sequence). This CDR3 comprises 16 residues. The V segment lost 6 bases and the J segment 2 bases; nucleotides outside the gene matches: 8. The CDR3 protein is CASTLRSGGPYNEQFF. CDR3 DNA sequence: TGTGCCAGCACCCTTCGTAGCGGGGGGCCCTACAATGAGCAGTTCTTC.

The chain couples TRBV5-1 to TRBJ2-2; 7 bases map to TRBD1. Germline V gene sequence: CDR1 SGHRS, CDR2 YFSETQ. The V segment lost 3 bases and the J segment 0 bases; nucleotides outside the gene matches: 2. The CDR3 sequence is 15 residues long. In DNA form, the CDR3 reads TGCGCCAGCAGCTCGGGACAGCCGAACACCGGGGAGCTGTTTTTT. This gives the protein CASSSGQPNTGELFF. Together with reference TRBV5-1 and TRBJ2-2, the CDR3 gives the full variable domain: KAGVTQTPRYLIKTRGQQVTLSCSPISGHRSVSWYQQTPGQGLQFLFEYFSETQRNKGNFPGRFSGRQFSNSRSEMNVSTLELGDSALYLCASSSGQPNTGELFFGEGSRLTVL.

This clone appeared once. The J gene is TRBJ2-4, the V gene TRBV2; D is possibly TRBD1 or TRBD2 (5 bases each). The CDR3 totals 15 residues. Germline values: CDR1 SNHLY, CDR2 FYNNEI. The V end lost 6 bases, the J end lost 0 bases, and 12 bases lay between the germline ends. The CDR3 loop reads CASSRRDLAKNIQYF. CDR3 nucleotide sequence: TGTGCCAGCAGCCGACGGGACCTAGCCAAAAACATTCAGTACTTC.

This clone was recorded only once. This sequence joins TRBV5-1 and TRBJ2-1; 10 positions agree with TRBD2. CDR3 size: 15 residues. With 1 base clipped from V and 4 bases from J, the junction kept 2 bases outside the gene matches. Germline loops: CDR1 SGHRS, CDR2 YFSETQ. CDR3 sequence (DNA): TGCGCCAGCAGCTTGCTAGCGGGGGAGTACAATGAGCAGTTCTTC. Protein: CASSLLAGEYNEQFF.

The chain combines TRBV29-1 with TRBJ1-3; a possible D gene is TRBD1 (6 bases). The germline gives CDR1 SQVTM, CDR2 ANQGSEA. V dropped 0 bases and J dropped 4 bases, with 13 bases sitting between them. This CDR3 comprises 15 residues. CDR3 DNA sequence: TGCAGCGTTGAAGATTTAGGGGGGCCCGGAAACACCATATATTTT. It translates to CSVEDLGGPGNTIYF.

The chain is built from TRBV5-1 and TRBJ1-3; D uncertain. Germline CDR1 and CDR2: SGHRS and YFSETQ. This CDR3 region has 14 residues. The ends were cut back, 1 base at V and 2 bases at J, with 7 bases in the middle. This chain's CDR3 is CASSLYGTGNTIYF. The CDR3 DNA follows: TGCGCCAGCAGCTTGTACGGGACTGGAAACACCATATATTTT.

The genes are TRBV7-8 and TRBJ2-7; weak D call: TRBD2 (5 bases). Trimming left V 3 bases short and J 0 bases short, with 12 bases between. The germline gives CDR1 SGHVS, CDR2 FQNEAQ. The CDR3 is made up of 15 amino acids. The CDR3 nucleotides are TGTGCCAGCAGCTTCGGAGGTATAGGCTCCTACGAGCAGTACGTC. Protein sequence: CASSFGGIGSYEQYV.

The gene calls are TRBV3-1 (or the pseudogene TRBV3-2) and TRBJ2-1; 10 bases line up with TRBD1. Germline V gives CDR1 LGHDT, CDR2 YNNKEL (reference sequence). The V segment lost 6 bases and the J segment 3 bases; nucleotides outside the gene matches: 5. The CDR3 runs 15 residues. This chain's CDR3 is CASRLRTGGYNEQFF. The CDR3 DNA reads TGTGCCAGCAGACTTCGGACAGGGGGCTACAATGAGCAGTTCTTC.